This paragraph reports one TCR beta chain. Produced via immunoSEQ multiplex PCR; TCRdb's table is partial and in-frame only. The sample gives roughly 500,000 clones, about 84% of which show up once; 0.013% is in the top ten. This specimen comes from a study of shared T cell receptors in the human thymus. There are 15 residues in the CDR3. Trimming left V 3 bases short and J 1 base short, with 13 bases between. Germline V gives CDR1 SQVTM, CDR2 ANQGSEA. These data are also associated with another study on human thymus T cells. As reported in that work: Thymic samples were excised during corrective heart operations. Gene usage (both V and J) appeared biased in thymic and blood repertoires. Overlap was high between thymic repertoires from unrelated individuals, as reported in related research.

This receptor was obtained from a boy in the first two years of life with a congenital heart defect. V usage is TRBV29-1 and J usage is TRBJ2-1; possible D gene TRBD2, 6 bases. The sample consisted of thymocytes. CDR3 sequence reads: CSVDVKRVSYNEQFF. The CDR3 bases are TGCAGCGTTGATGTTAAGCGGGTGTCCTACAATGAGCAGTTCTTC.